One TCR beta chain is described in this entry. This entry comes from a study of shared clonotypes between healthy human individuals. The ends lost 3 bases at V and 9 bases at J; junction bases unmatched: 7. CDR3 length: 15 amino acids. Germline CDR1 and CDR2: SGDLS and YYNGEE. Unsorted PBMC DNA sequencing spanned ten immunoSEQ deep assay plates. In the study's own analysis: ImmunoSEQ only sent back junction sequences with no quality scores, so filtering was done differently. Clones were read by immunoSEQ multiplex PCR, and TCRdb kept only the in-frame ones, dropping some. V and J calls and clone size are copied from that table; D and trimming were computed from the DNA. Here the sample spans about half a million clones, 81% being singletons.

The chain uses TRBV9 and TRBJ2-1; 12 positions agree with TRBD2. This sequence was found in a woman aged 40 to 55 in good health. Some clones in this sample may be carry-over from other donors' samples. The source material was PBMCs. The CDR3, as DNA: TGTGCCAGCAGCGCTCTAGCGGGAGGGCCTGGTGAGCAGTTCTTC. This translates into CASSALAGGPGEQFF.